Given below is one T cell receptor beta chain in context. Sequencing was performed with immunoSEQ multiplex PCR; in TCRdb, only in-frame clones are kept and a portion is missing. The sample lists approximately 1,500,000 clones, under 99% occurring once. CDR3 length: 16 amino acids. V trimming: 4 bases; J trimming: 1 base; junction bases outside the gene matches: 10. Per germline, CDR1 SGDLS and CDR2 YYNGEE. The source of the sample is a study of shared clonotypes between healthy human individuals. The sample consisted of naive CD4+ T cells sorted from blood. Sample subset: CD45RA+ positively selected. This TCR derives from a young man in good health. The rearrangement uses TRBV9 and TRBJ1-1, with 7 bases lining up with TRBD1. DNA of the CDR3: TGTGCCAGCAGCCGGCGGGGAGGACAGGAGAACACTGAAGCTTTCTTT. Protein sequence: CASSRRGGQENTEAFF.